The next 21 T cell receptor beta chains were all read from a single sample in a study of blood T cell repertoires in COVID-19. The method was immunoSEQ multiplex PCR; TCRdb's version includes in-frame clones alone and lacks a portion of them. The sample has roughly 250,000 clones; around 85% are singletons. The sample comprised PBMCs or T cells enriched from blood (not recorded which). The receptors were gathered from a woman aged 45-59 years who had recovered from COVID-19.

The chain uses TRBV6-1 and TRBJ2-1; 9 nucleotides agree with TRBD2. V was clipped by 1 base and J by 3 bases; unmatched bases: 10. The germline V gene encodes CDR1 MNHNS and CDR2 SASEGT. CDR3 length: 18 amino acids. CDR3 in amino acids: CASSEGVRRTSVYNEQFF. The CDR3 DNA follows: TGTGCCAGCAGTGAAGGAGTGAGGAGGACTAGCGTCTACAATGAGCAGTTCTTC.

This clone was seen only a few times. V and J are TRBV5-1 and TRBJ2-7; D is undetermined. Trimming removed 4 bases at V and 0 bases at J, with 11 bases between. CDR1 and CDR2 from the germline V gene are SGHRS and YFSETQ. The CDR3 extends over 14 amino acids. The CDR3 DNA is TGCGCCAGCAGCCGCGAAATAAGCTCCTACGAGCAGTACTTC. Its translation is CASSREISSYEQYF.

The chain employs TRBV4-1 and TRBJ1-4, with D unclear. Per germline, CDR1 MGHRA and CDR2 YSYEKL. The CDR3 is made up of 16 amino acids. Trimming took off 0 bases at V and 8 bases at J, with 16 bases between the two ends. CDR3 amino acids: CASSQDYAGIREKLFF. DNA of the CDR3: TGCGCCAGCAGCCAAGATTACGCAGGTATCCGGGAAAAACTGTTTTTT.

Concerning this clone: At the DNA level, this CDR3 is encoded by other sequences in the same sample as well. The chain employs TRBV19 and TRBJ1-5, with 11 bases that match TRBD1. CDR3 length: 14 residues. Trimming cost V 6 bases and J 6 bases; bases outside gene matches: 4. CDR1 and CDR2 (germline): LNHDA, SQIVND (reference sequence). CDR3 in DNA: TGTGCCAGTAGCGGGACAGGGGGACGTCAGCCCCAGCATTTT. Its translation is CASSGTGGRQPQHF.

The CDR3 DNA sequence: TGTGCCAGTGGGAGGACGAGCTCCTACGAGCAGTACTTC. This encodes CASGRTSSYEQYF. The V gene is TRBV28, the J gene TRBJ2-7; D might be TRBD2 (6 bases). Trimming took off 9 bases at V and 0 bases at J, with 12 bases between the two ends. Germline CDR1 reads MDHEN; CDR2 reads SYDVKM. The CDR3 runs 13 residues.

CDR3 region: CASSGGSGRQYNEQFF. CDR3 bases: TGTGCCAGCAGTGGGGGTAGCGGGAGGCAATACAATGAGCAGTTCTTC. The V gene is TRBV2, the J gene TRBJ2-1; TRBD2 agrees at 10 bases. Germline CDR1 SNHLY, CDR2 FYNNEI. V gave up 4 bases and J gave up 4 bases; unmatched junction bases: 7. This CDR3 is 16 amino acids long.

The chain uses TRBV7-9 and TRBJ1-5; D unresolved. CDR3 size: 12 residues. V shed 7 bases and J shed 4 bases, with 8 bases lying between them. CDR1 and CDR2 (germline): SEHNR, FQNEAQ (reference sequence). The DNA of the CDR3 is TGTGCCAGCACCCACGGGAATCAGCCCCAGCATTTT. This sequence encodes CASTHGNQPQHF.

The chain joins TRBV29-1 to TRBJ1-2; D not resolved. Germline V gene data show CDR1 as SQVTM and CDR2 as ANQGSEA. The CDR3 has 12 residues. Trimming removed 8 bases from V and 2 bases from J, with 12 bases in between. CDR3 residues: CSSIAGNYGYTF. DNA of the CDR3: TGCAGCTCGATAGCGGGGAACTATGGCTACACCTTC.

The V gene is TRBV11-2, the J gene TRBJ1-4, with 12 bases fitting TRBD1. The CDR3 length is 16 residues. The J segment lost 7 bases and the V segment lost 5 bases, leaving 8 bases of the junction unmatched. The germline V gene encodes CDR1 SGHAT and CDR2 FQNNGV. The CDR3 region is CASSLGTGGYGEKLFF. The CDR3 nucleotides are TGTGCCAGCAGCCTCGGGACAGGGGGCTATGGTGAAAAACTGTTTTTT.

This clone was counted a few times. V gene TRBV4-1 combines with J gene TRBJ1-4, with 8 bases matching TRBD1. CDR3 size: 16 residues. Trimming at V came to 0 bases and at J to 7 bases, leaving 7 bases not matched to a gene. Germline V gene data show CDR1 as MGHRA and CDR2 as YSYEKL. The CDR3 region has the DNA TGCGCCAGCAGCCAAGATGGGACAGGACGCGGTGAAAAACTGTTTTTT. Translated, it gives CASSQDGTGRGEKLFF.

V usage is TRBV7-9 and J usage is TRBJ1-5, with TRBD1 as a possible D gene (5 bases). The V gene lost 3 bases and the J gene lost 6 bases, with 6 bases spanning the gap. This CDR3 spans 12 amino acids. Germline V CDR1 and CDR2: SEHNR, FQNEAQ (reference sequence). The CDR3 DNA sequence: TGTGCCAGCAGCTTGCAGGGTCAGCCCCAGCATTTT. Its translation: CASSLQGQPQHF. The full variable domain, completed using reference TRBV7-9 and TRBJ1-5, is DTGVSQNPRHKITKRGQNVTFRCDPISEHNRLYWYRQTLGQGPEFLTYFQNEAQLEKSRLLSDRFSAERPKGSFSTLEIQRTEQGDSAMYLCASSLQGQPQHFGDGTRLSIL.

V is TRBV4-1 and J is TRBJ1-1; D uncertain. In germline, CDR1 is MGHRA, CDR2 YSYEKL. The CDR3 totals 18 residues. V lost 0 bases and J 3 bases, leaving 20 bases between the germline ends. CDR3 bases: TGCGCCAGCAGCCAAGATTATATTTGGGCAGTCTTGGACACTGAAGCTTTCTTT. This codes for CASSQDYIWAVLDTEAFF.

The chain joins TRBV2 to TRBJ2-3; D call uncertain. V lost 3 bases, J lost 7 bases, and 8 bases lay in between. CDR1 is SNHLY and CDR2 is FYNNEI in the germline V gene. The CDR3 is 12 amino acids. The CDR3 nucleotides are TGTGCCAGCAGTGACGAGGCTAATACGCAGTATTTT. Protein product: CASSDEANTQYF.

The genes are TRBV6-5 and TRBJ1-6; 7 positions match TRBD1. The CDR3 runs 14 residues. The V gene end was trimmed by 6 bases and the J gene end by 10 bases; junction bases not matched to a gene: 9. CDR1 is MNHEY and CDR2 is SVGAGI in the germline V gene. In DNA form, the CDR3 reads TGTGCCAGCAGCGACTCGACAGGGCGGTCACCCCTCCACTTT. This translates into CASSDSTGRSPLHF.

The chain recombines TRBV19 with TRBJ2-7; TRBD2 aligns across 9 bases. With 2 bases clipped from V and 6 bases from J, the junction kept 8 bases outside the gene matches. This CDR3 has 15 amino acids. CDR1 is LNHDA, CDR2 SQIVND, per germline (reference sequence). CDR3: CASSIRREGVFEQYF. The CDR3 nucleotides are TGTGCCAGTAGTATAAGGCGGGAGGGCGTGTTCGAGCAGTACTTC.

This chain joins TRBV18 and TRBJ2-1; D gene ambiguous. V was pared by 1 base and J by 3 bases, with 7 bases between. The CDR3 extends over 14 amino acids. From germline, CDR1 is KGHSH and CDR2 LQKENI. The CDR3 DNA reads as TGTGCCAGCTCACCACAGAACTACTACAATGAGCAGTTCTTC. This codes for CASSPQNYYNEQFF.

The V and J genes are TRBV18 and TRBJ1-3; weak D call: TRBD1 (6 bases). Germline values: CDR1 KGHSH, CDR2 LQKENI. Between the trimmed V and J ends, which lost 2 bases and 0 bases, there was a span of 20 bases. The CDR3 is 19 amino acids. The chain's CDR3 is CASSPASMTGVNSGNTIYF. The CDR3, as DNA: TGTGCCAGCTCACCAGCCAGCATGACAGGCGTAAACTCTGGAAACACCATATATTTT.

CDR3 coding DNA: TGTGCCAGCAGTCCCGGACCAGGGAGGAGTGAAGCTTTCTTT. Translated, it gives CASSPGPGRSEAFF. The V call is TRBV28, the J call TRBJ1-1, with a tentative D call TRBD1 (5 bases). The V gene's germline CDR1 is MDHEN and CDR2 SYDVKM. This CDR3 spans 14 amino acids. Trimming left V 5 bases short and J 7 bases short, with 17 bases between.

The rearrangement joins TRBV9 to TRBJ2-1; TRBD1 is a possible D gene (6 bases). From germline, CDR1 is SGDLS and CDR2 YYNGEE. CDR3 length: 16 residues. The V gene lost 3 bases and the J gene lost 6 bases, with 19 bases spanning the gap. The CDR3 loop reads CASSAHRASPTNEQFF. Written as DNA, the CDR3 is TGTGCCAGCAGCGCTCACAGGGCATCCCCGACCAATGAGCAGTTCTTC.

The V and J genes are TRBV27 and TRBJ2-1, with a weak D call TRBD2 (5 bases). CDR1 is MNHEY, CDR2 SMNVEV, per germline (reference sequence). V was trimmed by 3 bases and J by 2 bases, leaving 14 bases between them. The CDR3 length is 16 residues. CDR3 DNA sequence: TGTGCCAGCAGTTTCTTAGCGTCTATAACCTACAATGAGCAGTTCTTC. The encoded protein is CASSFLASITYNEQFF.

This chain uses TRBV10-3 with TRBJ1-1; 7 positions agree with TRBD1. The junction had 11 bases not matched to a gene; V was cut back by 10 bases and J by 6 bases. Germline V gene data show CDR1 as ENHRY and CDR2 as SYGVKD. The CDR3 contains 13 residues. CDR3: CATWTGHEAEAFF. The CDR3 DNA follows: TGTGCCACATGGACAGGCCACGAGGCTGAAGCTTTCTTT.